A selection of T cell receptor beta chains follows, all from one sample in a study of PD-1 blockade in classical Hodgkin lymphoma. Sequencing used immunoSEQ multiplex PCR; TCRdb keeps in-frame clones, though not all of them. The sample holds 7,000 or so clones, around four fifths seen once. The source material was CD4+ T cells from blood, sampled at baseline. These receptors were taken from a human donor with classical Hodgkin lymphoma. CDR3s include the opening cysteine and the closing phenylalanine or tryptophan. D genes are given only for firm matches. Expanded clones are given a class, and other clones once, few, many or no size at all.

j_call: TRBJ2-3; d_call: NA; cdr3_length: 15; v_call: TRBV5-1; clone_size: NA; cdr3_aa: CASSYTGTTGDTQYF; cdr3_nt: TGCGCCAGCAGCTATACCGGGACGACCGGAGATACGCAGTATTTT
j_call: TRBJ2-2; d_call: TRBD1; cdr3_length: 15; v_call: TRBV5-1; clone_size: once; cdr3_aa: CASSTGQRNTGELFF; cdr3_nt: TGCGCCAGCAGCACGGGACAGAGGAACACCGGGGAGCTGTTTTTT
j_call: TRBJ2-2; d_call: TRBD2; cdr3_length: 18; v_call: TRBV7-8; clone_size: NA; cdr3_aa: CASSRALAGGFNTGELFF; cdr3_nt: TGTGCCAGCAGCCGGGCCCTAGCGGGAGGCTTTAACACCGGGGAGCTGTTTTTT
j_call: TRBJ2-3; d_call: NA; cdr3_length: 15; v_call: TRBV18; clone_size: NA; cdr3_aa: CASSSWGRGTDTQYF; cdr3_nt: TGTGCCAGCTCATCATGGGGCAGGGGCACAGATACGCAGTATTTT
j_call: TRBJ2-2; d_call: TRBD1; cdr3_length: 14; v_call: TRBV5-6; clone_size: NA; cdr3_aa: CASSLDRGTGELFF; cdr3_nt: TGTGCCAGCAGCCTGGACAGGGGCACCGGGGAGCTGTTTTTT
j_call: TRBJ2-1; d_call: TRBD2; cdr3_length: 15; v_call: TRBV6-1; clone_size: NA; cdr3_aa: CASSSSGGSYNEQFF; cdr3_nt: TGTGCCAGCAGTTCTAGCGGGGGGTCCTACAATGAGCAGTTCTTC
j_call: TRBJ2-7; d_call: NA; cdr3_length: 12; v_call: TRBV5-6; clone_size: NA; cdr3_aa: CASSWGLGEQYF; cdr3_nt: TGTGCCAGCAGCTGGGGACTGGGCGAGCAGTACTTC
j_call: TRBJ2-3; d_call: TRBD2; cdr3_length: 15; v_call: TRBV11-1; clone_size: NA; cdr3_aa: CASSSTSGGADTQYF; cdr3_nt: TGTGCCAGCAGCTCGACTAGCGGGGGGGCAGATACGCAGTATTTT
j_call: TRBJ1-6; d_call: NA; cdr3_length: 16; v_call: TRBV5-4; clone_size: NA; cdr3_aa: CASSQAAGVGNSPLHF; cdr3_nt: TGTGCCAGCAGCCAAGCGGCCGGGGTCGGAAATTCACCCCTCCACTTT
j_call: TRBJ2-5; d_call: NA; cdr3_length: 14; v_call: TRBV7-2; clone_size: few; cdr3_aa: CASSFGQRGETQYF; cdr3_nt: TGTGCCAGCAGCTTCGGACAGAGGGGAGAGACCCAGTACTTC
j_call: TRBJ1-1; d_call: NA; cdr3_length: 14; v_call: TRBV19; clone_size: NA; cdr3_aa: CASSIRRGYTEAFF; cdr3_nt: TGTGCCAGTAGTATTCGAAGGGGATACACTGAAGCTTTCTTT
j_call: TRBJ1-2; d_call: TRBD1; cdr3_length: 13; v_call: TRBV6-5; clone_size: NA; cdr3_aa: CASRIDRDYGYTF; cdr3_nt: TGTGCCAGCAGAATCGACAGGGACTATGGCTACACCTTC
j_call: TRBJ2-3; d_call: NA; cdr3_length: 12; v_call: TRBV27; clone_size: NA; cdr3_aa: CASRRESHTQYF; cdr3_nt: TGTGCCAGCAGAAGAGAGAGTCATACGCAGTATTTT
j_call: TRBJ2-3; d_call: NA; cdr3_length: 13; v_call: TRBV6-1; clone_size: once; cdr3_aa: CASSAAYTDTQYF; cdr3_nt: TGTGCCAGCAGTGCCGCTTACACAGATACGCAGTATTTT
j_call: TRBJ2-1; d_call: TRBD2; cdr3_length: 20; v_call: TRBV7-2; clone_size: NA; cdr3_aa: CASSLAHWTSGSSTYNEQFF; cdr3_nt: TGTGCCAGCAGCTTAGCACACTGGACTAGCGGGAGTTCCACCTACAATGAGCAGTTCTTC
j_call: TRBJ1-1; d_call: TRBD1; cdr3_length: 14; v_call: TRBV27; clone_size: NA; cdr3_aa: CASSSQGVNTEAFF; cdr3_nt: TGTGCCAGCAGTTCACAGGGGGTGAACACTGAAGCTTTCTTT
j_call: TRBJ1-1; d_call: NA; cdr3_length: 13; v_call: TRBV11-3; clone_size: NA; cdr3_aa: CASSLSSGTEAFF; cdr3_nt: TGTGCCAGCAGCTTAAGTTCGGGCACTGAAGCTTTCTTT
j_call: TRBJ2-2; d_call: NA; cdr3_length: 15; v_call: TRBV6-1; clone_size: once; cdr3_aa: CASSAGTTNTGELFF; cdr3_nt: TGTGCCAGCAGTGCCGGGACAACGAACACCGGGGAGCTGTTTTTT
j_call: TRBJ1-1; d_call: TRBD1; cdr3_length: 15; v_call: TRBV4-1; clone_size: once; cdr3_aa: CASSQPTGRNTEAFF; cdr3_nt: TGCGCCAGCAGCCAACCGACAGGGAGAAACACTGAAGCTTTCTTT
j_call: TRBJ1-5; d_call: TRBD1; cdr3_length: 15; v_call: TRBV19; clone_size: NA; cdr3_aa: CASSSGQVSNQPQHF; cdr3_nt: TGTGCCAGTAGTTCGGGACAGGTGAGCAATCAGCCCCAGCATTTT
j_call: TRBJ1-6; d_call: NA; cdr3_length: 12; v_call: TRBV27; clone_size: NA; cdr3_aa: CASSFPRSPLHF; cdr3_nt: TGTGCCAGCAGTTTCCCCCGTTCACCCCTCCACTTT
j_call: TRBJ1-5; d_call: NA; cdr3_length: 17; v_call: TRBV27; clone_size: NA; cdr3_aa: CASSPNTMGVGNQPQHF; cdr3_nt: TGTGCCAGCAGTCCAAACACGATGGGGGTTGGCAATCAGCCCCAGCATTTT
j_call: TRBJ2-1; d_call: NA; cdr3_length: 15; v_call: TRBV11-2; clone_size: NA; cdr3_aa: CASSLVGGLYNEQFF; cdr3_nt: TGTGCCAGCAGCTTAGTAGGGGGGCTATACAATGAGCAGTTCTTC
j_call: TRBJ2-7; d_call: NA; cdr3_length: 11; v_call: TRBV7-2; clone_size: NA; cdr3_aa: CASSSRNEQYF; cdr3_nt: TGTGCCAGCAGCTCGAGGAACGAGCAGTACTTC
j_call: TRBJ2-3; d_call: NA; cdr3_length: 14; v_call: TRBV19; clone_size: NA; cdr3_aa: CASSPRGGTDTQYF; cdr3_nt: TGTGCCAGTAGTCCCAGGGGGGGCACAGATACGCAGTATTTT
j_call: TRBJ2-1; d_call: TRBD2; cdr3_length: 16; v_call: TRBV10-1; clone_size: NA; cdr3_aa: CASSETFSGNLHEQFF; cdr3_nt: TGCGCCAGCAGTGAAACCTTTAGCGGGAATCTCCATGAGCAGTTCTTC
j_call: TRBJ1-1; d_call: TRBD1; cdr3_length: 16; v_call: TRBV5-1; clone_size: NA; cdr3_aa: CASSVPGQGLNTEAFF; cdr3_nt: TGCGCCAGCAGCGTCCCGGGACAGGGACTGAACACTGAAGCTTTCTTT
j_call: TRBJ2-1; d_call: TRBD2; cdr3_length: 16; v_call: TRBV7-2; clone_size: NA; cdr3_aa: CASSLEGISGRNEQFF; cdr3_nt: TGTGCCAGCAGCTTAGAAGGGATTAGCGGGAGAAATGAGCAGTTCTTC
j_call: TRBJ2-5; d_call: TRBD2; cdr3_length: 17; v_call: TRBV2; clone_size: NA; cdr3_aa: CASSEPGLAGGPETQYF; cdr3_nt: TGTGCCAGCAGTGAGCCGGGACTAGCGGGGGGGCCGGAGACCCAGTACTTC
j_call: TRBJ1-3; d_call: NA; cdr3_length: 16; v_call: TRBV6-6; clone_size: NA; cdr3_aa: CASSSSGKGTGNTIYF; cdr3_nt: TGTGCCAGCAGTTCTTCAGGGAAGGGAACTGGAAACACCATATATTTT
j_call: TRBJ2-2; d_call: NA; cdr3_length: 12; v_call: TRBV6-6; clone_size: NA; cdr3_aa: CASSWETGELFF; cdr3_nt: TGTGCCAGCAGTTGGGAAACCGGGGAGCTGTTTTTT
j_call: TRBJ2-1; d_call: TRBD2; cdr3_length: 16; v_call: TRBV9; clone_size: NA; cdr3_aa: CASSVTSGTRGGEQFF; cdr3_nt: TGTGCCAGCAGCGTAACTAGCGGGACGCGGGGTGGTGAGCAGTTCTTC
j_call: TRBJ2-5; d_call: NA; cdr3_length: 12; v_call: TRBV27; clone_size: NA; cdr3_aa: CASSTGIETQYF; cdr3_nt: TGTGCCAGCAGCACAGGGATAGAGACCCAGTACTTC
j_call: TRBJ1-6; d_call: NA; cdr3_length: 14; v_call: TRBV6-5; clone_size: NA; cdr3_aa: CASSAGPYNSPLHF; cdr3_nt: TGTGCCAGCAGTGCAGGGCCCTATAATTCACCCCTCCACTTT
j_call: TRBJ2-7; d_call: NA; cdr3_length: 13; v_call: TRBV10-3; clone_size: NA; cdr3_aa: CAITPDYSYEQYF; cdr3_nt: TGTGCCATCACCCCGGACTATTCCTACGAGCAGTACTTC
j_call: TRBJ2-7; d_call: NA; cdr3_length: 15; v_call: TRBV29-1; clone_size: NA; cdr3_aa: CSVEFRGGVRDEQYF; cdr3_nt: TGCAGCGTTGAATTCAGGGGAGGGGTGCGGGACGAGCAGTACTTC
j_call: TRBJ2-4; d_call: NA; cdr3_length: 15; v_call: TRBV30; clone_size: NA; cdr3_aa: CAWSVTGAAKNIQYF; cdr3_nt: TGTGCCTGGAGTGTAACGGGTGCGGCCAAAAACATTCAGTACTTC
j_call: TRBJ1-1; d_call: NA; cdr3_length: 16; v_call: TRBV27; clone_size: once; cdr3_aa: CASSLLRGDKKTEAFF; cdr3_nt: TGTGCCAGCAGTTTACTCAGGGGCGACAAGAAGACTGAAGCTTTCTTT
j_call: TRBJ2-2; d_call: NA; cdr3_length: 10; v_call: TRBV23-1; clone_size: NA; cdr3_aa: CASHTGELFF; cdr3_nt: TGCGCCAGCCACACCGGGGAGCTGTTTTTT
j_call: TRBJ1-2; d_call: NA; cdr3_length: 12; v_call: TRBV27; clone_size: NA; cdr3_aa: CASSPTGSGYTF; cdr3_nt: TGTGCCAGCAGCCCTACAGGGTCTGGCTACACCTTC
j_call: TRBJ1-4; d_call: TRBD1; cdr3_length: 17; v_call: TRBV2; clone_size: NA; cdr3_aa: CASSLRAPGQGSEKLFF; cdr3_nt: TGTGCCAGCAGTCTTCGCGCCCCGGGACAGGGGAGTGAAAAACTGTTTTTT
j_call: TRBJ1-2; d_call: NA; cdr3_length: 11; v_call: TRBV28; clone_size: few; cdr3_aa: CASSSTYGYTF; cdr3_nt: TGTGCCAGCAGTTCTACATATGGCTACACCTTC
j_call: TRBJ2-1; d_call: TRBD2; cdr3_length: 15; v_call: TRBV6-1; clone_size: once; cdr3_aa: CASSERAGGRGEQFF; cdr3_nt: TGTGCCAGCAGTGAACGGGCGGGAGGGCGAGGTGAGCAGTTCTTC
j_call: TRBJ2-5; d_call: TRBD2; cdr3_length: 15; v_call: TRBV28; clone_size: NA; cdr3_aa: CASNGASGFQETQYF; cdr3_nt: TGTGCCAGCAACGGGGCTAGCGGGTTCCAAGAGACCCAGTACTTC
j_call: TRBJ1-5; d_call: TRBD1; cdr3_length: 18; v_call: TRBV19; clone_size: NA; cdr3_aa: CASSIGRAAGQGNQPQHF; cdr3_nt: TGTGCCAGTAGTATAGGACGAGCGGCGGGACAGGGGAATCAGCCCCAGCATTTT
j_call: TRBJ1-4; d_call: TRBD1; cdr3_length: 15; v_call: TRBV6-6; clone_size: NA; cdr3_aa: CASTLRDRSNEKLFF; cdr3_nt: TGTGCCAGCACCCTGAGGGACAGGTCTAATGAAAAACTGTTTTTT
j_call: TRBJ2-5; d_call: TRBD1; cdr3_length: 17; v_call: TRBV19; clone_size: NA; cdr3_aa: CASSIKGRTGLQETQYF; cdr3_nt: TGTGCCAGTAGTATTAAGGGGCGGACAGGGCTCCAAGAGACCCAGTACTTC
j_call: TRBJ2-1; d_call: TRBD2; cdr3_length: 18; v_call: TRBV14; clone_size: NA; cdr3_aa: CASSQGLAGTNTYNEQFF; cdr3_nt: TGTGCCAGCAGCCAAGGGCTAGCGGGGACAAATACCTACAATGAGCAGTTCTTC
j_call: TRBJ1-3; d_call: NA; cdr3_length: 15; v_call: TRBV6-5; clone_size: NA; cdr3_aa: CASSRGLPSGNTIYF; cdr3_nt: TGTGCCAGCAGTCGTGGACTGCCATCTGGAAACACCATATATTTT